Reported below is one T cell receptor (beta chain). The antigen is undetermined. The entry originates in a study of cytomegalovirus exposure and HLA in healthy donors. The PCR was carried out with 60 Vbeta primers and 13 Jbeta primers. Repertoires were generated with immunoSEQ multiplex PCR, while TCRdb's copy carries only in-frame clones and drops some. Among approximately 220,000 clones listed, approximately 79% were seen once. Findings and caveats of the study: Available immune exposure information covered CMV serostatus only. Most TCR sequences proved rare, with some public TCRs found in many donors.

This TCR derives from a girl between 2 and 10 years old in good health and CMV-seronegative. The sample consisted of PBMCs.

The CDR3: CASRSTGAPEAFF. The CDR3 nucleotides are TGCGCCAGCAGATCCACAGGGGCCCCTGAAGCTTTCTTT. The chain employs TRBV5-1 and TRBJ1-1; TRBD1 matches 7 bases. This CDR3 is 13 amino acids long. With 5 bases clipped from V and 6 bases from J, the junction kept 7 bases outside the gene matches. Germline V gives CDR1 SGHRS, CDR2 YFSETQ.